The entry that follows covers one TCR beta chain sequence. Measured with immunoSEQ multiplex PCR; TCRdb has only the in-frame clones, and not every one. The data contain approximately 110,000 clones, approximately 70% of them singletons. Per the germline V gene, CDR1 is SGHTA and CDR2 is FQGNSA. This CDR3 contains 14 residues. V gave up 7 bases and J gave up 1 base, with 11 bases separating them. The record originates from a study of blood T cell repertoires in COVID-19. Background on the study: Collection of acute and convalescent COVID-19 samples took place in the United States, Italy and Spain. Nucleic acid was either cDNA or gDNA, and it came from T cells, B-cell-depleted T cells, or PBMCs.

Sample: peripheral blood. The TCR originated in an elderly man with acute or convalescent COVID-19. The rearrangement joins TRBV7-2 to TRBJ2-1; perhaps TRBD2 as D (6 bases). The DNA for the CDR3 is TGTGCCAGCACCGGAGGGCCTTCCTACAATGAGCAGTTCTTC. Translating gives CASTGGPSYNEQFF. Filled out from reference TRBV7-2 and TRBJ2-1, the complete variable domain reads GAGVSQSPSNKVTEKGKDVELRCDPISGHTALYWYRQSLGQGLEFLIYFQGNSAPDKSGLPSDRFSAERTGGSVSTLTIQRTQQEDSAVYLCASTGGPSYNEQFFGPGTRLTVL.